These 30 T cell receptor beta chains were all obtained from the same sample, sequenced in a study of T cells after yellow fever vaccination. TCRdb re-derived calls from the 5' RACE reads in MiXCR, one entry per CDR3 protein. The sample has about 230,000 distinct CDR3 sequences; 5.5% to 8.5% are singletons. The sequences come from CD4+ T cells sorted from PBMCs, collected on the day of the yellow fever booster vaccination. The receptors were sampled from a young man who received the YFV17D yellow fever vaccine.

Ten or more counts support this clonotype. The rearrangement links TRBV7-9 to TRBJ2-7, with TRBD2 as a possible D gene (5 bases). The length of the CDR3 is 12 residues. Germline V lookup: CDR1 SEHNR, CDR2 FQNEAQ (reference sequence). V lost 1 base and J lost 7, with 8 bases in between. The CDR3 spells CASSLDRTEQYF. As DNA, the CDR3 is TGTGCCAGCAGCTTAGATAGGACTGAGCAGTACTTC.

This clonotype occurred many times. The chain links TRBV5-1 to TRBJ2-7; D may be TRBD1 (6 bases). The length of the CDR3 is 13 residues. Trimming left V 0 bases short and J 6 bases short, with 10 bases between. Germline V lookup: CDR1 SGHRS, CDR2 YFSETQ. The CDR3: CASSLEQGPEQYF. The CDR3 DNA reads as TGCGCCAGCAGCTTGGAACAGGGCCCCGAGCAGTACTTC. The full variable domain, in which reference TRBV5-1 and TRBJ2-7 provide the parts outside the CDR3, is KAGVTQTPRYLIKTRGQQVTLSCSPISGHRSVSWYQQTPGQGLQFLFEYFSETQRNKGNFPGRFSGRQFSNSRSEMNVSTLELGDSALYLCASSLEQGPEQYFGPGTRLTVT.

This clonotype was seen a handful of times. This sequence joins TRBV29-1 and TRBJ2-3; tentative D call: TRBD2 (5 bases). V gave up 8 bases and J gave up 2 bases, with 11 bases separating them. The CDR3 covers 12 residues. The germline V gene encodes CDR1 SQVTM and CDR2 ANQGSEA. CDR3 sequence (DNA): TGCAGCATTAGGGAGACCACAGATACGCAGTATTTT. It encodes CSIRETTDTQYF.

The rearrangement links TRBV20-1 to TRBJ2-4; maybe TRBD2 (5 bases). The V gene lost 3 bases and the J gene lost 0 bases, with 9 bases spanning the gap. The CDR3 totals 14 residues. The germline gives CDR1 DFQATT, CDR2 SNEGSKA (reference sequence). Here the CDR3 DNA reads TGCAGTGCTAGCGTCCGGGGAGCCAAAAACATTCAGTACTTC. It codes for CSASVRGAKNIQYF.

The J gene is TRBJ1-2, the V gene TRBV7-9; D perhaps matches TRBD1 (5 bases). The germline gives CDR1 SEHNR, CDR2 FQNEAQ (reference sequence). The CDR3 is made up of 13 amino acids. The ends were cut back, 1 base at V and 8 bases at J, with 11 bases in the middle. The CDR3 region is CASSLGIGGGYTF. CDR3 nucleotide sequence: TGTGCCAGCAGCTTAGGGATCGGGGGAGGCTACACCTTC.

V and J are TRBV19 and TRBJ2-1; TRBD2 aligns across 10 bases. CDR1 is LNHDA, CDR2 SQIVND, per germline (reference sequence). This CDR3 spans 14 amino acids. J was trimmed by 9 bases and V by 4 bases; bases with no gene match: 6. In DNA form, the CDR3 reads TGTGCCAGTAGTACTAGCGGGAGAATCCTTGAGCAGTTCTTC. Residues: CASSTSGRILEQFF. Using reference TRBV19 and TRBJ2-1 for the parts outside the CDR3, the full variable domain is DGGITQSPKYLFRKEGQNVTLSCEQNLNHDAMYWYRQDPGQGLRLIYYSQIVNDFQKGDIAEGYSVSREKKESFPLTVTSAQKNPTAFYLCASSTSGRILEQFFGPGTRLTVL.

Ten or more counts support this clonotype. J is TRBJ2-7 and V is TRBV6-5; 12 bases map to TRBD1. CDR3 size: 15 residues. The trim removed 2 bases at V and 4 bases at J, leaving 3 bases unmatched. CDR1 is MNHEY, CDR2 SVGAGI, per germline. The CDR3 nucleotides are TGTGCCAGCAGTTACAGGGACAGGGGGCTTTACGAGCAGTACTTC. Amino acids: CASSYRDRGLYEQYF.

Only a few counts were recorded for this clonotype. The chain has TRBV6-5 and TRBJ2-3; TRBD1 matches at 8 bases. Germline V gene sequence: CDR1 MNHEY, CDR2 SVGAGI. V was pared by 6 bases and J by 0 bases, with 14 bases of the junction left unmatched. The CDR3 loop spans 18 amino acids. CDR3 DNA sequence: TGTGCCAGCAGCCCCGCCGTGACAGGGGTCCCTAGCACAGATACGCAGTATTTT. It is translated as CASSPAVTGVPSTDTQYF.

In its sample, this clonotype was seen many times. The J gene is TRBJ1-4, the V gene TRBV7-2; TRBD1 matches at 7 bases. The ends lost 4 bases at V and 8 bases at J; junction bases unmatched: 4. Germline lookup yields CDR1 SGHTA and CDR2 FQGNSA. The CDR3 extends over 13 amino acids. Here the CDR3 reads CASSYGTEEKLFF. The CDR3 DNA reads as TGTGCCAGCAGCTATGGGACAGAAGAAAAACTGTTTTTT. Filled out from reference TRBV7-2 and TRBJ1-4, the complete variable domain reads GAGVSQSPSNKVTEKGKDVELRCDPISGHTALYWYRQSLGQGLEFLIYFQGNSAPDKSGLPSDRFSAERTGGSVSTLTIQRTQQEDSAVYLCASSYGTEEKLFFGSGTQLSVL.

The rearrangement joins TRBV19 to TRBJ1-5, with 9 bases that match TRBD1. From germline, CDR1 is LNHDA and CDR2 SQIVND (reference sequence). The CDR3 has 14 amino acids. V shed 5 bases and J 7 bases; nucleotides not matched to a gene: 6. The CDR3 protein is CASSLGQGGQPQHF. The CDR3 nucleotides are TGTGCCAGTAGTCTGGGACAGGGAGGACAGCCCCAGCATTTT.

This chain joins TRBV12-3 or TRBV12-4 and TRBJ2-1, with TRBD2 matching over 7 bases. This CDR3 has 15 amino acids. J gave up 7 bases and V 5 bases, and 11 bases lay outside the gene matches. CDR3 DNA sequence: TGTGCCAGCAGTCAGGGACTAACTGGTGGTAATGAGCAGTTCTTC. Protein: CASSQGLTGGNEQFF.

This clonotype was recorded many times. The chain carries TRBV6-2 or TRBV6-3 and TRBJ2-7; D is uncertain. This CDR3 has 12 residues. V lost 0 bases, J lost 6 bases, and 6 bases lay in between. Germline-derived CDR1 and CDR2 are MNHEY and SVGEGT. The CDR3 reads CASSYSKSEQYF. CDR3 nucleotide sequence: TGTGCCAGCAGTTACTCGAAATCCGAGCAGTACTTC.

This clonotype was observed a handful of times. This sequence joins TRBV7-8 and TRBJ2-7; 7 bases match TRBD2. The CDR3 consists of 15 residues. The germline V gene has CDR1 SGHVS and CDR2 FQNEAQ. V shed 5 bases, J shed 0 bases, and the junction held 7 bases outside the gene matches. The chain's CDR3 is CASSTTSKNSYEQYF. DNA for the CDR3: TGTGCCAGCAGCACGACTAGCAAGAACTCCTACGAGCAGTACTTC.

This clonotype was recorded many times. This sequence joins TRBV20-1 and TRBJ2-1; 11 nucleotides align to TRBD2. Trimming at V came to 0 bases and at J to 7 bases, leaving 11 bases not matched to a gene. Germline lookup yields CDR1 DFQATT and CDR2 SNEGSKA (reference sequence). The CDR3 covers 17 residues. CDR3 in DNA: TGCAGTGCTAGAGATTCTTCTACTAGCGGGAGTTATAATGAGCAGTTCTTC. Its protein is CSARDSSTSGSYNEQFF.

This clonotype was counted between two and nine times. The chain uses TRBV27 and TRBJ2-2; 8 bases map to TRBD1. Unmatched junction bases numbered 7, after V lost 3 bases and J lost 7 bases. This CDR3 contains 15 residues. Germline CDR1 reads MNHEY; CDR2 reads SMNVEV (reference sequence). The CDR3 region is CASSFPRTGGGELFF. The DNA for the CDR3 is TGTGCCAGCAGTTTTCCACGAACAGGGGGCGGGGAGCTGTTTTTT.

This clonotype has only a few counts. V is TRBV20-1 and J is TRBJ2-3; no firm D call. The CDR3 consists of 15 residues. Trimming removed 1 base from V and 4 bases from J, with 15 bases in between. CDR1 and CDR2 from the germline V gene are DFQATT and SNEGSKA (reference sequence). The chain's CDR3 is CSARVRLRAPDTQYF. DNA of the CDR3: TGCAGTGCTAGAGTGAGGTTACGAGCACCAGATACGCAGTATTTT.

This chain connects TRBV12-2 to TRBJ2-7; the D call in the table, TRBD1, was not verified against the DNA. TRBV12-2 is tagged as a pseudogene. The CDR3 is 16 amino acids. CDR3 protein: CASRLATLDTTYEQYF. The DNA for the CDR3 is TGTGCAAGTCGCTTAGCAACCCTGGACACGACCTACGAGCAGTACTTC.

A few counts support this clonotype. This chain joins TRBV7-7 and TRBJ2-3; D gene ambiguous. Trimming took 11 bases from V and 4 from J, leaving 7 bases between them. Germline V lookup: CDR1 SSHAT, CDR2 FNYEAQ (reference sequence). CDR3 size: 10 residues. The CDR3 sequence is CARIPDTQYF. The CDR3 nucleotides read TGTGCCCGCATTCCAGATACGCAGTATTTT.

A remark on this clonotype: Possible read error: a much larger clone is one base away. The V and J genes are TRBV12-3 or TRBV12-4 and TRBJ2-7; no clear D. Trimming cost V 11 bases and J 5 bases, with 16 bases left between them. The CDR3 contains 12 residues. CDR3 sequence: CASCSAWNEQYF. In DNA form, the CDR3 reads TGTGCCTCCTGTAGTGCATGGAACGAGCAGTACTTC.

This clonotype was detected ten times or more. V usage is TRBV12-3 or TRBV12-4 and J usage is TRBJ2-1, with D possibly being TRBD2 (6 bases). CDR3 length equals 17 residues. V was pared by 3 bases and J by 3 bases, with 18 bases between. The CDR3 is CASSFWGSGARYNEQFF. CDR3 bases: TGTGCCAGCAGTTTTTGGGGTAGCGGAGCCCGCTACAATGAGCAGTTCTTC.

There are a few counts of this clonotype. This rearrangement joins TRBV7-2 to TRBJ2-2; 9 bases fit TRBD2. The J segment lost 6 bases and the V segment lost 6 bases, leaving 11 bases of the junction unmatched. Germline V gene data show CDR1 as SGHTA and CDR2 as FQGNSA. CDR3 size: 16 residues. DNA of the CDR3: TGTGCCAGCAGTTTAAAGGGGCGGGAGGGCCCCGGGGAGCTGTTTTTT. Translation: CASSLKGREGPGELFF.

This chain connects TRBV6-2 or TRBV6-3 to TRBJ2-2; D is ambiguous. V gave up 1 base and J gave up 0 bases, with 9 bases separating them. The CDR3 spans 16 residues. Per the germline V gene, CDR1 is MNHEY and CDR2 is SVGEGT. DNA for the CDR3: TGTGCCAGCAGTTACTTCGTGACGCCGAACACCGGGGAGCTGTTTTTT. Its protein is CASSYFVTPNTGELFF.

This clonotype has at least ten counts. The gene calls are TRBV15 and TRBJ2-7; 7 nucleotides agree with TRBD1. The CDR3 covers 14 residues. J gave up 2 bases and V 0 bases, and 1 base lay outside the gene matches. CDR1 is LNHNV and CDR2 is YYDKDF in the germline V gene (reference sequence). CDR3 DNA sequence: TGTGCCACCAGCAGAGATCAGGGGGCCTACGAGCAGTACTTC. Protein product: CATSRDQGAYEQYF.

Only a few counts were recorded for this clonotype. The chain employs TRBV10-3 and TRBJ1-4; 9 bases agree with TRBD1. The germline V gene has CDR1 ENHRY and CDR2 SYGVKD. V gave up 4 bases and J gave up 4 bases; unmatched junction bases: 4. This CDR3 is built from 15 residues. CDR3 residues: CAISGTGDFNEKLFF. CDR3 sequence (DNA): TGTGCCATCAGTGGGACAGGGGATTTTAATGAAAAACTGTTTTTT.

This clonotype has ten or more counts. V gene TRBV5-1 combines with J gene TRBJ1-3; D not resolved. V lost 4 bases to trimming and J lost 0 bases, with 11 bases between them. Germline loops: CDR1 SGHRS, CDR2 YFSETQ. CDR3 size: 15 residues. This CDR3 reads CASSTRTGSGNTIYF. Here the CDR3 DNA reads TGCGCCAGCAGCACCAGGACGGGCTCTGGAAACACCATATATTTT.

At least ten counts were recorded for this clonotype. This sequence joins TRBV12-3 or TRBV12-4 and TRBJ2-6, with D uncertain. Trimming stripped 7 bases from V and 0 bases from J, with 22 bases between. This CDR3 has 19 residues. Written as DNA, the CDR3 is TGTGCCAGCACCCCCCAGGTCTCTCAGCGTACCTCTGGGGCCAACGTCCTGACTTTC. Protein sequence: CASTPQVSQRTSGANVLTF.

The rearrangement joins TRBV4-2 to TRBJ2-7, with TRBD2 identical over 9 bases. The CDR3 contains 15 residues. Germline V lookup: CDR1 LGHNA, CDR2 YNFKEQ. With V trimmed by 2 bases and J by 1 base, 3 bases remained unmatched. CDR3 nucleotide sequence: TGTGCCAGCAGCCAACTAGCGGGGACTTCCTACGAGCAGTACTTC. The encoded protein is CASSQLAGTSYEQYF.

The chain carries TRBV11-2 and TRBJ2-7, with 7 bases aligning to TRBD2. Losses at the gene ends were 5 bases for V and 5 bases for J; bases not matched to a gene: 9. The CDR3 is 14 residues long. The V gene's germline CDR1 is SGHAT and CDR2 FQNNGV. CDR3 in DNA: TGTGCCAGCAGCACCCGACTAGCTTTCGACGAGCAGTACTTC. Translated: CASSTRLAFDEQYF.

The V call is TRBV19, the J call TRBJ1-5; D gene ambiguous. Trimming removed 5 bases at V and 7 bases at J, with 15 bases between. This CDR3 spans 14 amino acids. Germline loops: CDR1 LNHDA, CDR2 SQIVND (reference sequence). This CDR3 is CASSQNSMGQPQHF. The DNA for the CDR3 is TGTGCCAGTAGTCAGAACTCGATGGGGCAGCCCCAGCATTTT.

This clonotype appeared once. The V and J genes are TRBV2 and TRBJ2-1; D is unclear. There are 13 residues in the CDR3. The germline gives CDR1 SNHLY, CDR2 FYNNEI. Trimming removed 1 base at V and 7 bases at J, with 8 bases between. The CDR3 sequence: CASSEDQENEQFF. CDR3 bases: TGTGCCAGCAGTGAAGACCAGGAGAATGAGCAGTTCTTC. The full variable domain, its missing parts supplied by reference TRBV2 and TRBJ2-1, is EPEVTQTPSHQVTQMGQEVILRCVPISNHLYFYWYRQILGQKVEFLVSFYNNEISEKSEIFDDQFSVERPDGSNFTLKIRSTKLEDSAMYFCASSEDQENEQFFGPGTRLTVL.